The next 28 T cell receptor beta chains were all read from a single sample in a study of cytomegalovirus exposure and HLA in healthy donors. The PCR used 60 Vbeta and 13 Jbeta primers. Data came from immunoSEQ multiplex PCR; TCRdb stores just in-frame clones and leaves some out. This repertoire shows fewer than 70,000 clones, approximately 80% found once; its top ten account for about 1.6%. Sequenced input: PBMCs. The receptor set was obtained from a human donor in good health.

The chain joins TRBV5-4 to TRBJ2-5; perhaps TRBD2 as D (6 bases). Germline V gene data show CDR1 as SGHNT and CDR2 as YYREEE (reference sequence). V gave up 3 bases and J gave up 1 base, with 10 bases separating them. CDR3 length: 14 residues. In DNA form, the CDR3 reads TGTGCCAGCAGCTCTCGGGACTCCCAAGAGACCCAGTACTTC. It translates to CASSSRDSQETQYF.

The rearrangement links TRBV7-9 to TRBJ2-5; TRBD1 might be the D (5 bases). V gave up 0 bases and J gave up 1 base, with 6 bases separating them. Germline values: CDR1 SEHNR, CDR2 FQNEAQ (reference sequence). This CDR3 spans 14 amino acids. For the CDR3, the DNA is TGTGCCAGCAGCTTAGCCAGGGCCCAAGAGACCCAGTACTTC. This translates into CASSLARAQETQYF.

The CDR3 DNA sequence: TGTGCCAGCAGCTTGGCTAGCGGGAGAGACGAGCAGTACTTC. This sequence encodes CASSLASGRDEQYF. The V and J genes are TRBV5-8 and TRBJ2-7, with 10 nucleotides matching TRBD2. The CDR3 spans 14 residues. CDR1 and CDR2 from the germline V gene are SGHTS and YDEGEE. V shed 0 bases, J shed 5 bases, and the junction held 2 bases outside the gene matches.

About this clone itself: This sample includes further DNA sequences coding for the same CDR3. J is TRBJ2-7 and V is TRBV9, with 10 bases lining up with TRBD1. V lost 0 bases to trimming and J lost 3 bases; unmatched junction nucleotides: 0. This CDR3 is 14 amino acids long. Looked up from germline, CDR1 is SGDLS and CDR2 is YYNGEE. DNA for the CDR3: TGTGCCAGCAGCGTAGGGGACAGGGGCTACGAGCAGTACTTC. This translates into CASSVGDRGYEQYF.

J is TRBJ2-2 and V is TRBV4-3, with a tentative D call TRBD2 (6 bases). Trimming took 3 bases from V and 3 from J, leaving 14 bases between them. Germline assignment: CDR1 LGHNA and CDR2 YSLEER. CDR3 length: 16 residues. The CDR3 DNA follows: TGCGCCAGCAGCCAGGAAGCCGGGACTTACACCGGGGAGCTGTTTTTT. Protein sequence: CASSQEAGTYTGELFF.

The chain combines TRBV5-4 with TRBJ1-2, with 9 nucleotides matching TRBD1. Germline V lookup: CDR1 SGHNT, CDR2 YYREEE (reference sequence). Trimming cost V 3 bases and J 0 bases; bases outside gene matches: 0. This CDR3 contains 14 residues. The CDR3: CASSWDRANYGYTF. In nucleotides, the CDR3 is TGTGCCAGCAGCTGGGACAGGGCTAACTATGGCTACACCTTC. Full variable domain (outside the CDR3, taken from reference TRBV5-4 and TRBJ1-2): ETGVTQSPTHLIKTRGQQVTLRCSSQSGHNTVSWYQQALGQGPQFIFQYYREEENGRGNFPPRFSGLQFPNYSSELNVNALELDDSALYLCASSWDRANYGYTFGSGTRLTVV.

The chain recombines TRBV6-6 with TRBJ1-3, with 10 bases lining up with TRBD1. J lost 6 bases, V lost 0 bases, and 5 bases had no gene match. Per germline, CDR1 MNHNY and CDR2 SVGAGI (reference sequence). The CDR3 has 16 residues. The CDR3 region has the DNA TGTGCCAGCAGTTACTCCCGGGACAGGGGACCAAACACCATATATTTT. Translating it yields CASSYSRDRGPNTIYF.

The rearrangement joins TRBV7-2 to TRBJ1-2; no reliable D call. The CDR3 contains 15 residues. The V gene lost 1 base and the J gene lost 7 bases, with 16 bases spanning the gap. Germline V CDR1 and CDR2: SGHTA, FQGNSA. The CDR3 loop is CASSLVSAGIGGYTF. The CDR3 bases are TGTGCCAGCAGCTTAGTGTCGGCGGGGATAGGTGGCTACACCTTC.

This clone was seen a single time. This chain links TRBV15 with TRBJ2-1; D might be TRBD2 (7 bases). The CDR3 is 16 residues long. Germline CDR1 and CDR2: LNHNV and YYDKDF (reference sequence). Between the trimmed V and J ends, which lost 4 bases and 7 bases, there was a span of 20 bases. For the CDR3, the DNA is TGTGCCACCAGCACCGAGGGAGGGGGGTTTCGGAATGAGCAGTTCTTC. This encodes CATSTEGGGFRNEQFF.

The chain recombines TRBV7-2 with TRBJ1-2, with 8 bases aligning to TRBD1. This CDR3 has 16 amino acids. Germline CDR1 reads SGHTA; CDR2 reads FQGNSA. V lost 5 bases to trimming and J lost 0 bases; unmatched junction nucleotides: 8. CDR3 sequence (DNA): TGTGCCAGCAGCCCAAGGACAGGGAGAGCTAACTATGGCTACACCTTC. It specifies CASSPRTGRANYGYTF.

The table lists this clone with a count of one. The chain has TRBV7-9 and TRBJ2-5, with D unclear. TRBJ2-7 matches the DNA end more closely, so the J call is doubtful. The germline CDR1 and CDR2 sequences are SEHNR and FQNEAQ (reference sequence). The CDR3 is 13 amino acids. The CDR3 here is CASSFHSSYEQYF. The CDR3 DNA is TGTGCCAGCAGCTTTCACAGCTCCTACGAGCAGTACTTC.

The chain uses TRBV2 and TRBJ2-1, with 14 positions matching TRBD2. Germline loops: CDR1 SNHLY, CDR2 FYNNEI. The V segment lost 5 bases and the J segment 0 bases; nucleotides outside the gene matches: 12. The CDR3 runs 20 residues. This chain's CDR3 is CASSRPAGTSGSRSYNEQFF. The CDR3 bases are TGTGCCAGCAGTCGGCCCGCCGGGACTAGCGGGAGTCGCTCCTACAATGAGCAGTTCTTC.

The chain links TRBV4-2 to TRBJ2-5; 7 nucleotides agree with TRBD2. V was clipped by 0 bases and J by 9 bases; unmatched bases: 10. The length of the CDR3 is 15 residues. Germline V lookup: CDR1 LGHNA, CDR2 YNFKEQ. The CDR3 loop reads CASSQDSSGAPPQYF. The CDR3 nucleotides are TGTGCCAGCAGCCAAGATAGCAGCGGGGCCCCCCCCCAGTACTTC.

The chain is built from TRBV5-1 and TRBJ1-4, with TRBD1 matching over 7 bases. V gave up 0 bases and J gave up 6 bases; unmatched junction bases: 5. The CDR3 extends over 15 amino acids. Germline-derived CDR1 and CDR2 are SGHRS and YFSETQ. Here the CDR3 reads CASSLEGATYEKLFF. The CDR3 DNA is TGCGCCAGCAGCTTGGAGGGGGCGACGTATGAAAAACTGTTTTTT. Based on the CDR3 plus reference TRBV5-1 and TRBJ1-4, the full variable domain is KAGVTQTPRYLIKTRGQQVTLSCSPISGHRSVSWYQQTPGQGLQFLFEYFSETQRNKGNFPGRFSGRQFSNSRSEMNVSTLELGDSALYLCASSLEGATYEKLFFGSGTQLSVL.

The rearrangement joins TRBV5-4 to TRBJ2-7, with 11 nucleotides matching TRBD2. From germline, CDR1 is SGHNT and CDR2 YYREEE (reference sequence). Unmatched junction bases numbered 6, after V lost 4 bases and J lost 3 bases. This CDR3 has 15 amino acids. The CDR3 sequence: CASSPQLAGDYEQYF. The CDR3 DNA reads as TGTGCCAGCAGCCCGCAACTAGCGGGGGACTACGAGCAGTACTTC. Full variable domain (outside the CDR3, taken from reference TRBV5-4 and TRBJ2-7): ETGVTQSPTHLIKTRGQQVTLRCSSQSGHNTVSWYQQALGQGPQFIFQYYREEENGRGNFPPRFSGLQFPNYSSELNVNALELDDSALYLCASSPQLAGDYEQYFGPGTRLTVT.

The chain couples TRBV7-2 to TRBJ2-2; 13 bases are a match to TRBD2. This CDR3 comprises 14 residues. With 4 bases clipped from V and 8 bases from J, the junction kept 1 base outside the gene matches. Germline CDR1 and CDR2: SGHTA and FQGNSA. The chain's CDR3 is CASSSGLAGGELFF. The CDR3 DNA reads TGTGCCAGCAGCTCGGGACTAGCGGGGGGGGAGCTGTTTTTT.

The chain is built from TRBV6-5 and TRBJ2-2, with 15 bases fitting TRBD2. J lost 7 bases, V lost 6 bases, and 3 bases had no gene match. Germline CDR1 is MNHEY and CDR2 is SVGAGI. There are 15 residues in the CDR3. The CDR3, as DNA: TGTGCCAGCAGACCGGGACTAGCGGGAGGCGGGGAGCTGTTTTTT. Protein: CASRPGLAGGGELFF.

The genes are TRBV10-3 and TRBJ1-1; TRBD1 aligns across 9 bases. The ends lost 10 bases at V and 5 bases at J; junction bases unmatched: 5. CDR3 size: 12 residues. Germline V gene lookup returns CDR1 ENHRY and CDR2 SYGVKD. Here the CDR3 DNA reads TGTGCCACCCTGACAGGGGGGACTGAAGCTTTCTTT. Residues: CATLTGGTEAFF.

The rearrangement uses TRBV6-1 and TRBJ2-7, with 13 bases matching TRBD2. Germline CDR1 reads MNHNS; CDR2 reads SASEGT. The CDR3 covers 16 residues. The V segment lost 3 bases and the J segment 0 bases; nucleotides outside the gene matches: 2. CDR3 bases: TGTGCCAGCAGTGAGTGGACTAGCGGGAGCTCCTACGAGCAGTACTTC. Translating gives CASSEWTSGSSYEQYF.

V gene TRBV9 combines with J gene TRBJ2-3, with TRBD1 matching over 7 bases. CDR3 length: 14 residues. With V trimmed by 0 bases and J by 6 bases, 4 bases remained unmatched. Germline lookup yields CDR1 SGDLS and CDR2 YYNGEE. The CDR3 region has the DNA TGTGCCAGCAGCGTAGGAGGGGGCGCGGATACGCAGTATTTT. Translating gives CASSVGGGADTQYF.

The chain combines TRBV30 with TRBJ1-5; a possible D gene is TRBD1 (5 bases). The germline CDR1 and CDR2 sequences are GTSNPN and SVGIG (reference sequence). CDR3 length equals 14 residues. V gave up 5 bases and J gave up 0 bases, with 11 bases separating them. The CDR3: CAWQATDSNQPQHF. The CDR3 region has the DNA TGTGCCTGGCAGGCGACAGATAGCAATCAGCCCCAGCATTTT.

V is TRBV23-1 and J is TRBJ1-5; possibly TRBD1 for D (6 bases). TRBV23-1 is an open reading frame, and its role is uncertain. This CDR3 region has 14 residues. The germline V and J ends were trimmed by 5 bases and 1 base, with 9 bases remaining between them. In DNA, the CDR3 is TGCGCCAGCAGTTGGACAGTCAGCAATCAGCCCCAGCATTTT. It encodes CASSWTVSNQPQHF.

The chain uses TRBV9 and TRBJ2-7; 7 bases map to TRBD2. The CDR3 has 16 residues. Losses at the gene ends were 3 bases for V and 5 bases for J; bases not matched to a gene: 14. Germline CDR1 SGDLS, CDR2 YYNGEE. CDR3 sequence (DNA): TGTGCCAGCAGCGCTGTCGGGGGAGGGCGGGCCCACGAGCAGTACTTC. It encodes CASSAVGGGRAHEQYF.

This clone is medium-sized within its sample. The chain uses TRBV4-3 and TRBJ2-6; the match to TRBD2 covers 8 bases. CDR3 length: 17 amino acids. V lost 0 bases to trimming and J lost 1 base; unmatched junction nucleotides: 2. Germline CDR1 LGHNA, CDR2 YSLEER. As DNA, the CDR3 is TGCGCCAGCAGCCAAGATCCGGGGGGGTCTGGGGCCAACGTCCTGACTTTC. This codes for CASSQDPGGSGANVLTF.

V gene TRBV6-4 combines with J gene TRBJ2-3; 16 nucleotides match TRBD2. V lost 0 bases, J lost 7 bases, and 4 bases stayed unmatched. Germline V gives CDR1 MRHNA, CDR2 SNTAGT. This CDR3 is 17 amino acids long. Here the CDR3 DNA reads TGTGCCAGCAGTGACTCGGGACTAGCGGGAGGGCCGTATACGCAGTATTTT. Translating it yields CASSDSGLAGGPYTQYF.

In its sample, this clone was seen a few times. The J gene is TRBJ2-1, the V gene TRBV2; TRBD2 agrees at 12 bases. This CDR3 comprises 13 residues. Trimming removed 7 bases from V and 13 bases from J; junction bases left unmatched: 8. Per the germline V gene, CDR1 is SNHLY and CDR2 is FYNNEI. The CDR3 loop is CASIASGGAKQFF. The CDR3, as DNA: TGTGCCAGCATCGCTAGCGGGGGGGCGAAACAGTTCTTC. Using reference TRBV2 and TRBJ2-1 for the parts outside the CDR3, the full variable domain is EPEVTQTPSHQVTQMGQEVILRCVPISNHLYFYWYRQILGQKVEFLVSFYNNEISEKSEIFDDQFSVERPDGSNFTLKIRSTKLEDSAMYFCASIASGGAKQFFGPGTRLTVL.

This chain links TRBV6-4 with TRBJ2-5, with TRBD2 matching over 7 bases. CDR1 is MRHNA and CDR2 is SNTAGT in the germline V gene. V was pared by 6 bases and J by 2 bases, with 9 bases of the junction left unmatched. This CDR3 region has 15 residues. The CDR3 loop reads CASSLGLVYQETQYF. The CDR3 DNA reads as TGTGCCAGCAGCCTCGGACTAGTATATCAAGAGACCCAGTACTTC.

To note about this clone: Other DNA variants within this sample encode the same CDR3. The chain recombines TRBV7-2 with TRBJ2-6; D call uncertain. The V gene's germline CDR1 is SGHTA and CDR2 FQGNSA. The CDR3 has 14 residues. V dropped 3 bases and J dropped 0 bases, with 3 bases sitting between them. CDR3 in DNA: TGTGCCAGCAGCTTCCGCTCTGGGGCCAACGTCCTGACTTTC. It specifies CASSFRSGANVLTF.